The table lists the clone carrying this T cell receptor (beta chain) with a few counts. Its antigen is currently unknown. CD4+ naive, central memory, regulatory and stem cell-like memory subsets were isolated by sorting on CD45RO/CCR7/CD25/CD127/CD95/CD27. The record originates from a study of beta chain features in type 1 diabetes. Study context: There was similarity between patients and healthy donors in age, gender and cell yields.

All of the isolated RNA was reverse transcribed, so expressed TCRB transcripts were sequenced. The protocol was immunoSEQ multiplex PCR, while the TCRdb copy is restricted to in-frame clones and leaves out a portion. The table includes about 900,000 clones, 15% to 20% detected once. Study-level points and caveats: Short templates might get an advantage during PCR, and this would be equal in patients and controls. Patients with type 1 diabetes showed fewer VDJ junction insertions and more deletions.

The CDR3 runs 15 residues. In germline, CDR1 is MDHEN, CDR2 SYDVKM. V dropped 10 bases and J dropped 2; count of bases not matched to a gene: 13. This chain uses TRBV28 with TRBJ2-7, with 8 nucleotides matching TRBD1. Sequencing used naive CD4+ T cells from blood. The TCR comes from a woman aged 18-29 years in good health. CDR3 in DNA: TGTGCCACCAACGCAGGGGACAGGACGACCTACGAGCAGTACTTC. Amino acids: CATNAGDRTTYEQYF.